This T cell receptor beta chain was sequenced for a study of OX40 agonist ivuxolimab in advanced cancers. This clone was seen once. The V gene's germline CDR1 is KGHSH and CDR2 LQKENI. This CDR3 region has 15 residues. V lost 3 bases to trimming and J lost 1 base; unmatched junction nucleotides: 1. Repertoires were generated with immunoSEQ multiplex PCR, while TCRdb's copy carries only in-frame clones and drops some. The data show around 110,000 clones, over 85% seen once. The chain recombines TRBV18 with TRBJ2-2; 8 positions agree with TRBD1. The specimen comprised CD4+ or CD8+ T cells sorted from blood, sampled in a trial of the OX40 agonist ivuxolimab. The origin of this receptor is an adult with an advanced solid tumor such as melanoma, head and neck, liver or kidney cancer. The CDR3 nucleotides are TGTGCCAGCTCACCCGGACAGGGGAACACCGGGGAGCTGTTTTTT. Translated: CASSPGQGNTGELFF.